The 25 T cell receptor beta chains below come from one sample, sequenced in a study of blood T cell repertoires in COVID-19. Clones were sequenced by immunoSEQ multiplex PCR, and TCRdb holds only the in-frame ones, with some missing. Among around 50,000 clones listed, over 80% were seen once. The source material was peripheral blood. The origin of the receptors is a human donor in a cohort sampled during active COVID-19.

The chain recombines TRBV4-2 with TRBJ2-3, with D tentatively TRBD2 (6 bases). The CDR3 spans 16 residues. V was pared by 3 bases and J by 3 bases, with 16 bases between. CDR1 and CDR2 (germline): LGHNA, YNFKEQ. The DNA of the CDR3 is TGTGCCAGCAGCCAGGTTAGAGGAGGGCCGACAGATACGCAGTATTTT. Translating it yields CASSQVRGGPTDTQYF.

The gene calls are TRBV9 and TRBJ2-5; D possibly corresponds to TRBD1 (7 bases). The V end was cut by 4 bases, the J end by 1 base, with 17 bases between. The CDR3 totals 16 residues. Germline V gene data show CDR1 as SGDLS and CDR2 as YYNGEE. CDR3 sequence (DNA): TGTGCCAGCAGCCTCCGGGAGAAGGGGGCCCAAGAGACCCAGTACTTC. Translation: CASSLREKGAQETQYF.

This chain uses TRBV7-7 with TRBJ2-6; 7 bases match TRBD1. The CDR3 runs 20 residues. With 5 bases clipped from V and 4 bases from J, the junction kept 20 bases outside the gene matches. Germline V lookup: CDR1 SSHAT, CDR2 FNYEAQ (reference sequence). The DNA for the CDR3 is TGTGCCAGCAGCCCCCTCCCGGGCCGAGACAGGGTCCGCGGGGCCAACGTCCTGACTTTC. Protein sequence: CASSPLPGRDRVRGANVLTF.

The chain has TRBV7-9 and TRBJ2-4; TRBD2 matches at 12 bases. CDR1 and CDR2 from the germline V gene are SEHNR and FQNEAQ (reference sequence). The J segment lost 7 bases and the V segment lost 4 bases, leaving 11 bases of the junction unmatched. This CDR3 is 17 amino acids long. The CDR3 region has the DNA TGTGCCAGCAGCTACACCTCTAGCGGGGGGGCCGGGAACATTCAGTACTTC. Residues: CASSYTSSGGAGNIQYF.

This rearrangement joins TRBV18 to TRBJ2-1; TRBD2 agrees at 10 bases. Trimming at V came to 7 bases and at J to 4 bases, leaving 7 bases not matched to a gene. CDR1 is KGHSH and CDR2 is LQKENI in the germline V gene. The CDR3 spans 15 residues. The CDR3: CASFPTSGAYNEQFF. The DNA of the CDR3 is TGTGCCAGCTTCCCTACTAGCGGGGCTTACAATGAGCAGTTCTTC.

The rearrangement links TRBV3-1 (or the pseudogene TRBV3-2) to TRBJ2-2; 10 nucleotides align to TRBD1. This CDR3 is built from 15 residues. After removal of 6 bases from V and 4 bases from J, the junction contained 5 bases not matched to a gene. The germline V gene encodes CDR1 LGHDT and CDR2 YNNKEL (reference sequence). CDR3 bases: TGTGCCAGCAGGGCCGGGACAGGGGCCACCGGGGAGCTGTTTTTT. As protein: CASRAGTGATGELFF.

The CDR3, as DNA: TGCGCCAGCGCTAAAGGGGGAGGGGACCCCGATACGCAGTATTTT. This encodes CASAKGGGDPDTQYF. The chain couples TRBV4-1 to TRBJ2-3, with D possibly TRBD2 on 7 matching bases. The length of the CDR3 is 15 residues. The V end was cut by 8 bases, the J end by 6 bases, with 21 bases between. CDR1 is MGHRA, CDR2 YSYEKL, per germline.

The chain is built from TRBV19 and TRBJ2-3, with 12 bases fitting TRBD2. The CDR3 spans 15 residues. Germline CDR1 is LNHDA and CDR2 is SQIVND (reference sequence). Germline trimming cut 2 bases from V and 3 bases from J; bases unmatched to any gene: 0. CDR3: CASSILAGGTDTQYF. As DNA, the CDR3 is TGTGCCAGTAGTATACTAGCGGGGGGGACAGATACGCAGTATTTT. Using reference TRBV19 and TRBJ2-3 for the parts outside the CDR3, the full variable domain is DGGITQSPKYLFRKEGQNVTLSCEQNLNHDAMYWYRQDPGQGLRLIYYSQIVNDFQKGDIAEGYSVSREKKESFPLTVTSAQKNPTAFYLCASSILAGGTDTQYFGPGTRLTVL.

This clone was detected only a few times. The V call is TRBV7-9, the J call TRBJ2-7; 13 bases align to TRBD2. Trimming cost V 3 bases and J 5 bases; bases outside gene matches: 7. This CDR3 has 16 residues. The germline V gene encodes CDR1 SEHNR and CDR2 FQNEAQ (reference sequence). CDR3 region: CASSFTGTSGINEQYF. CDR3 in DNA: TGTGCCAGCAGCTTTACGGGGACTAGCGGGATTAACGAGCAGTACTTC.

The chain links TRBV19 to TRBJ2-3; perhaps TRBD2 as D (6 bases). Germline V gene data show CDR1 as LNHDA and CDR2 as SQIVND (reference sequence). V lost 3 bases to trimming and J lost 3 bases, with 13 bases between them. The CDR3 runs to 15 residues. CDR3 coding DNA: TGTGCCAGTAGTATCAACGCGGGACGAACAGATACGCAGTATTTT. Amino acids: CASSINAGRTDTQYF.

The chain recombines TRBV29-1 with TRBJ2-3; TRBD1 aligns across 11 bases. CDR1 SQVTM and CDR2 ANQGSEA come from the germline V gene. V trimming: 7 bases; J trimming: 1 base; junction bases outside the gene matches: 4. The CDR3 has 14 amino acids. The CDR3 loop reads CSGRDRGGTDTQYF. The CDR3, as DNA: TGCAGCGGTCGGGACAGGGGGGGCACAGATACGCAGTATTTT.

The chain employs TRBV6-5 and TRBJ1-2; the match to TRBD1 covers 10 bases. The CDR3 contains 13 residues. CDR1 is MNHEY and CDR2 is SVGAGI in the germline V gene. V lost 6 bases, J lost 4 bases, and 2 bases stayed unmatched. CDR3 sequence reads: CASSRDRGYGYTF. Here the CDR3 DNA reads TGTGCCAGCAGCAGGGACAGGGGCTATGGCTACACCTTC.

In its sample, this clone was seen once. CDR3 sequence reads: CASTSTGIPEAFF. The CDR3 DNA sequence: TGTGCCAGCACCTCGACAGGGATTCCTGAAGCTTTCTTT. The V gene is TRBV6-4, the J gene TRBJ1-1; 7 bases are a match to TRBD1. Germline assignment: CDR1 MRHNA and CDR2 SNTAGT. CDR3 length: 13 residues. The J segment lost 6 bases and the V segment lost 7 bases, leaving 8 bases of the junction unmatched.

This chain connects TRBV2 to TRBJ2-7; 7 positions agree with TRBD1. The CDR3 contains 15 residues. From germline, CDR1 is SNHLY and CDR2 FYNNEI. Trimming cost V 6 bases and J 9 bases; bases outside gene matches: 17. The CDR3 bases are TGTGCCAGCAGGGGGGAGTGGACAGGCATTATTCGGCAGTACTTC. Translation gives CASRGEWTGIIRQYF.

The chain couples TRBV19 to TRBJ2-2; TRBD2 aligns across 9 bases. The CDR3 sequence is 17 residues long. Germline V gene lookup returns CDR1 LNHDA and CDR2 SQIVND (reference sequence). V gave up 6 bases and J gave up 0 bases; unmatched junction bases: 8. The CDR3 protein is CASRTQAGGSNTGELFF. CDR3 coding DNA: TGTGCCAGTAGAACCCAAGCGGGGGGCTCGAACACCGGGGAGCTGTTTTTT.

The J gene is TRBJ2-1, the V gene TRBV6-5; 7 bases are shared with TRBD2. The CDR3 runs 15 residues. The V segment lost 2 bases and the J segment 6 bases; nucleotides outside the gene matches: 7. The V gene's germline CDR1 is MNHEY and CDR2 SVGAGI. The CDR3 sequence: CASSYQLGGVNEQFF. CDR3 nucleotides: TGTGCCAGCAGTTACCAGCTTGGGGGGGTCAATGAGCAGTTCTTC.

This clone has a handful of counts. This chain uses TRBV7-9 with TRBJ2-3; 8 bases are shared with TRBD2. The V gene's germline CDR1 is SEHNR and CDR2 FQNEAQ (reference sequence). The trim removed 1 base at V and 6 bases at J, leaving 3 bases unmatched. The CDR3 covers 14 residues. Here the CDR3 reads CASSLGSGKDTQYF. The DNA of the CDR3 is TGTGCCAGCAGCTTAGGTAGCGGGAAGGATACGCAGTATTTT.

The V call is TRBV6-5, the J call TRBJ1-1; 8 nucleotides line up with TRBD1. Germline assignment: CDR1 MNHEY and CDR2 SVGAGI. Losses at the gene ends were 6 bases for V and 3 bases for J; bases not matched to a gene: 6. This CDR3 contains 14 residues. In DNA, the CDR3 is TGTGCCAGCAGAGAGACAGGGGCCCACACTGAAGCTTTCTTT. This translates into CASRETGAHTEAFF.

This chain connects TRBV7-2 to TRBJ2-2; TRBD1 agrees at 8 bases. Germline lookup yields CDR1 SGHTA and CDR2 FQGNSA. CDR3 length: 15 amino acids. The V and J ends lost 1 base and 5 bases, in that order; junction bases with no gene match: 3. The CDR3 loop reads CASSLGDRWTGELFF. The DNA of the CDR3 is TGTGCCAGCAGCTTAGGGGACAGGTGGACCGGGGAGCTGTTTTTT.

The chain couples TRBV10-3 to TRBJ2-3, with TRBD2 as a possible D gene (6 bases). From germline, CDR1 is ENHRY and CDR2 SYGVKD. Trimming left V 8 bases short and J 4 bases short, with 16 bases between. This CDR3 is built from 14 residues. The CDR3 sequence: CAIYDGRAADTQYF. The CDR3 DNA sequence: TGTGCCATCTACGACGGGAGAGCGGCAGATACGCAGTATTTT.

The CDR3 sequence is CASSIRRGTEAFF. The CDR3 DNA sequence: TGTGCCAGCAGCATCAGGCGAGGGACTGAAGCTTTCTTT. The genes are TRBV7-8 and TRBJ1-1; no definite D call. Looked up from germline, CDR1 is SGHVS and CDR2 is FQNEAQ. V shed 5 bases and J shed 5 bases, with 12 bases lying between them. The CDR3 consists of 13 residues. Complete variable domain (other parts from reference TRBV7-8 and TRBJ1-1): GAGVSQSPRYKVAKRGQDVALRCDPISGHVSLFWYQQALGQGPEFLTYFQNEAQLDKSGLPSDRFFAERPEGSVSTLKIQRTQQEDSAVYLCASSIRRGTEAFFGQGTRLTVV.

The J gene is TRBJ1-1, the V gene TRBV5-8, with TRBD1 matching 10 bases. Germline V CDR1 and CDR2: SGHTS, YDEGEE. V trimming: 0 bases; J trimming: 6 bases; junction bases outside the gene matches: 5. The CDR3 consists of 15 residues. CDR3 in amino acids: CASSLGTGGVSEAFF. The CDR3 nucleotides read TGTGCCAGCAGCTTGGGGACAGGGGGAGTCTCTGAAGCTTTCTTT.

The gene calls are TRBV5-1 and TRBJ2-5; 7 bases are a match to TRBD1. The CDR3 spans 15 residues. Germline CDR1 SGHRS, CDR2 YFSETQ. The V and J ends lost 3 bases and 1 base, in that order; junction bases with no gene match: 6. The CDR3 reads CASSWVTGLQETQYF. The CDR3 DNA reads TGCGCCAGCAGCTGGGTGACAGGGCTCCAAGAGACCCAGTACTTC.

V gene TRBV27 combines with J gene TRBJ2-2; D perhaps matches TRBD2 (5 bases). Germline-derived CDR1 and CDR2 are MNHEY and SMNVEV (reference sequence). There are 16 residues in the CDR3. The germline V and J ends were trimmed by 6 bases and 2 bases, with 16 bases remaining between them. Here the CDR3 reads CASRVRGSLNTGELFF. Here the CDR3 DNA reads TGTGCCAGCAGAGTGAGAGGGTCCCTCAACACCGGGGAGCTGTTTTTT.

This chain links TRBV3-1 (or the pseudogene TRBV3-2) with TRBJ2-7, with D maybe TRBD1 (6 bases). The germline gives CDR1 LGHDT, CDR2 YNNKEL (reference sequence). The V end lost 4 bases, the J end lost 2 bases, and 18 bases lay between the germline ends. The CDR3 spans 16 residues. CDR3 bases: TGTGCCAGCAGCCCCATGGGGGCCAACCCAACCTACGAGCAGTACTTC. As protein: CASSPMGANPTYEQYF.